These T cell receptor beta chains were read from a single sample in a study of blood T cell repertoires in COVID-19. The assay was immunoSEQ multiplex PCR, and TCRdb's table has in-frame clones only and misses some. Among 110,000 or so clones listed, around 82% were seen once. The specimen sequenced was peripheral blood. These receptors came from a woman in her fifties or sixties with acute or convalescent COVID-19. The CDR3 runs from the conserved cysteine through the conserved F or W. Each record gives: clone size, J gene, V gene, D gene, CDR3 DNA, CDR3 protein. The D gene is left open where the match is weak. The listing skips clone size in some rows; elsewhere it reads once, few, many or a size class.

abundance: few
j_gene: TRBJ2-5
v_gene: TRBV7-3
d_gene: .
CDR3nt: TGTGCCAGCAGCTTAGGCACAAGTGCAGGGACCCAGTACTTC
CDR3aa: CASSLGTSAGTQYF

abundance: .
j_gene: TRBJ2-3
v_gene: TRBV18
d_gene: .
CDR3nt: TGTGCCAGCTCACCTCCTACAGTCACAGATACGCAGTATTTT
CDR3aa: CASSPPTVTDTQYF

abundance: .
j_gene: TRBJ1-3
v_gene: TRBV28
d_gene: .
CDR3nt: TGTGCCAGCAGTTTGGTCCAGGGAGGAAGCACCATATATTTT
CDR3aa: CASSLVQGGSTIYF

abundance: once
j_gene: TRBJ2-5
v_gene: TRBV29-1
d_gene: .
CDR3nt: TGCAGCGTTCAGTCCCCAGGAGAGACCCAGTACTTC
CDR3aa: CSVQSPGETQYF

abundance: .
j_gene: TRBJ1-2
v_gene: TRBV5-6
d_gene: TRBD1
CDR3nt: TGTGCCAGCAGCTTGGATAAGGCAGGGGGTGTGCATGGCTACACCTTC
CDR3aa: CASSLDKAGGVHGYTF

abundance: few
j_gene: TRBJ2-7
v_gene: TRBV10-2
d_gene: TRBD1
CDR3nt: TGCGCCAGCAGAGGGACAGGACCCTACGAGCAGTACTTC
CDR3aa: CASRGTGPYEQYF

abundance: .
j_gene: TRBJ2-5
v_gene: TRBV14
d_gene: .
CDR3nt: TGTGCCAGCAGCCCCTATTACCAAGAGACCCAGTACTTC
CDR3aa: CASSPYYQETQYF

abundance: .
j_gene: TRBJ1-1
v_gene: TRBV11-1
d_gene: .
CDR3nt: TGTGCCAGCAGCTTAATCCCCTCCACTGAAGCTTTCTTT
CDR3aa: CASSLIPSTEAFF

abundance: .
j_gene: TRBJ2-4
v_gene: TRBV3-1/TRBV3-2
d_gene: TRBD2
CDR3nt: TGTGCCAGCAGCCGGGGACTAGCGGGGGGGCAACAAAACATTCAGTACTTC
CDR3aa: CASSRGLAGGQQNIQYF

abundance: .
j_gene: TRBJ2-3
v_gene: TRBV2
d_gene: TRBD2
CDR3nt: TGTGCCAACCAGCGGGATATCAACACAGATACGCAGTATTTT
CDR3aa: CANQRDINTDTQYF

abundance: .
j_gene: TRBJ1-5
v_gene: TRBV6-5
d_gene: .
CDR3nt: TGTGCCAGCAGTTACTCGAGGAACTTCAATCAGCCCCAGCATTTT
CDR3aa: CASSYSRNFNQPQHF

abundance: .
j_gene: TRBJ1-1
v_gene: TRBV5-4
d_gene: TRBD1
CDR3nt: TGTGCCAGCAGCTTGGCTAGGACAGGGGGTCTCGTCGAAGCTTTCTTT
CDR3aa: CASSLARTGGLVEAFF

abundance: .
j_gene: TRBJ1-2
v_gene: TRBV5-1
d_gene: .
CDR3nt: TGCGCCAGCACCCCGGAGGTAGCTAACTATGGCTACACCTTC
CDR3aa: CASTPEVANYGYTF

abundance: .
j_gene: TRBJ2-1
v_gene: TRBV28
d_gene: TRBD1
CDR3nt: TGTGCCAGCAGTACAGGGGCTTACAATGAGCAGTTCTTC
CDR3aa: CASSTGAYNEQFF

abundance: .
j_gene: TRBJ2-7
v_gene: TRBV27
d_gene: TRBD1
CDR3nt: TGTGCCAGCAGAGCATTCACCGGGACAGCAAGCTCCTACGAGCAGTACTTC
CDR3aa: CASRAFTGTASSYEQYF

abundance: once
j_gene: TRBJ2-7
v_gene: TRBV9
d_gene: .
CDR3nt: TGTGCCAGCAGCGTATTCCGGGACACAGCAACCTACGAGCAGTACTTC
CDR3aa: CASSVFRDTATYEQYF

abundance: .
j_gene: TRBJ2-2
v_gene: TRBV9
d_gene: TRBD2
CDR3nt: TGTGCCAGCAGGATGTCGGGAGGCAGCGACACCGGGGAGCTGTTTTTT
CDR3aa: CASRMSGGSDTGELFF

abundance: .
j_gene: TRBJ1-2
v_gene: TRBV20-1
d_gene: .
CDR3nt: TGCAGTGCTAGTGCTCCGGACAGAGTCTATGGCTACACCTTC
CDR3aa: CSASAPDRVYGYTF

abundance: .
j_gene: TRBJ1-1
v_gene: TRBV2
d_gene: .
CDR3nt: TGTGCCAGCAGTGAATTCGACACTGAAGCTTTCTTT
CDR3aa: CASSEFDTEAFF

abundance: .
j_gene: TRBJ1-2
v_gene: TRBV30
d_gene: .
CDR3nt: TGTGCCTGGATCGCGAATCTCAACTATGGCTACACCTTC
CDR3aa: CAWIANLNYGYTF

abundance: .
j_gene: TRBJ1-1
v_gene: TRBV27
d_gene: TRBD1
CDR3nt: TGTGCCAGCAGTCCGACAGGGGTTACTGAAGCTTTCTTT
CDR3aa: CASSPTGVTEAFF

abundance: .
j_gene: TRBJ2-2
v_gene: TRBV9
d_gene: .
CDR3nt: TGTGCCAGCAGCGGCTTCAGCGGGGAGCTGTTTTTT
CDR3aa: CASSGFSGELFF

abundance: .
j_gene: TRBJ2-2
v_gene: TRBV4-1
d_gene: .
CDR3nt: TGCGCCAGCAGAAGAGGATTGCCGGCCGGGGAGCTGTTTTTT
CDR3aa: CASRRGLPAGELFF

abundance: .
j_gene: TRBJ1-2
v_gene: TRBV19
d_gene: .
CDR3nt: TGTGCCACTAGCAGAGGTGACAACTATGGCTACACCTTC
CDR3aa: CATSRGDNYGYTF

abundance: .
j_gene: TRBJ2-1
v_gene: TRBV18
d_gene: .
CDR3nt: TGTGCCAGCTCATCGACAGCTTACAATGAGCAGTTCTTC
CDR3aa: CASSSTAYNEQFF

abundance: .
j_gene: TRBJ1-6
v_gene: TRBV2
d_gene: .
CDR3nt: TGTGCCAGCAGTGAGAGATACTCACCCCTCCACTTT
CDR3aa: CASSERYSPLHF

abundance: .
j_gene: TRBJ2-3
v_gene: TRBV6-4
d_gene: TRBD2
CDR3nt: TGTGCCAGCGGGACTAGCGGATCTAGCACAGATACGCAGTATTTT
CDR3aa: CASGTSGSSTDTQYF

abundance: .
j_gene: TRBJ2-2
v_gene: TRBV7-6
d_gene: TRBD2
CDR3nt: TGTGCCAGCAGCTTAGGGCAGGGAGGGACCGGGGAGCTGTTTTTT
CDR3aa: CASSLGQGGTGELFF